This T cell receptor beta chain derives from a study of blood T cell repertoires in COVID-19. The CDR3 totals 13 residues. Method: immunoSEQ multiplex PCR; TCRdb's copy keeps in-frame clones and lacks some. The sample has about 350,000 clones; about 92% are singletons. The chain is built from TRBV12-2 and TRBJ2-4; TRBD1, as called in the table, went unchecked against the DNA. TRBV12-2 is a pseudogene. This receptor was identified in a woman aged 60-75 years with COVID-19, enrolled during active disease. Material: peripheral blood. DNA of the CDR3: TGTGCAAGTCGCTCGACAGCAGGCTACATTCAGTACTTC. Its protein is CASRSTAGYIQYF.